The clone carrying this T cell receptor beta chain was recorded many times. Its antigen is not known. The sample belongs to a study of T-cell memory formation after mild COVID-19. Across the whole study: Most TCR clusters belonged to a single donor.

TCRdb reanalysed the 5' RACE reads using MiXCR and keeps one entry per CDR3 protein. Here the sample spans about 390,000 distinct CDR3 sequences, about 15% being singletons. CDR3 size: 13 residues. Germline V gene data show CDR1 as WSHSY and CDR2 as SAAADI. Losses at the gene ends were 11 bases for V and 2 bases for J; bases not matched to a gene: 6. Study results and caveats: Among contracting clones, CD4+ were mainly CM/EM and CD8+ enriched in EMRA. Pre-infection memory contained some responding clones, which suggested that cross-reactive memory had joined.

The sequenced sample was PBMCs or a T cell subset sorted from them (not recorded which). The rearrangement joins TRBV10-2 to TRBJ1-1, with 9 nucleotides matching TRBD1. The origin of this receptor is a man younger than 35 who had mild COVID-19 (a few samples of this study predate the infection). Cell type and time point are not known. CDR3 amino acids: CAGNRGPNTEAFF. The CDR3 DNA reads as TGCGCCGGTAACAGGGGGCCCAACACTGAAGCTTTCTTT.